What follows are 16 T cell receptor beta chains derived from one specimen sequenced in a study of regulatory T cells in long-lasting Graves disease. Time point indicated: persistent/refractory GD, antithyroid drugs over 5 years with positive TRAb. The TCR library was made from RNA that had been extracted from PBMCs in TRIzol. To make TCR beta libraries, researchers used iRepertoire HTBI primers and Arm-PCR of CDR3 regions. TCRdb analysed the multiplex PCR reads with MiXCR anew, one entry per CDR3 protein. The data contain under 500,000 distinct CDR3 sequences, roughly 20% of them singletons. Sequencing was performed on peripheral blood mononuclear cells (PBMCs), taken when the disease was refractory, from a patient treated with antithyroid drugs. These receptors all stem from a female donor with Graves disease.

This clonotype was recorded at least ten times. V and J are TRBV18 and TRBJ1-1, with D hard to call. Germline V lookup: CDR1 KGHSH, CDR2 LQKENI. The CDR3 spans 14 residues. Trimming shortened V by 1 base and J by 3 bases, and 9 bases separated the two germline ends. The CDR3 DNA follows: TGTGCCAGCTCACCACTGGGCGGGGACACTGAAGCTTTCTTT. The encoded protein is CASSPLGGDTEAFF.

V and J are TRBV6-5 and TRBJ1-6; 7 nucleotides agree with TRBD1. The CDR3 is 16 residues long. The J segment lost 9 bases and the V segment lost 0 bases, leaving 8 bases of the junction unmatched. The germline CDR1 and CDR2 sequences are MNHEY and SVGAGI. The chain's CDR3 is CASSYSIRGASSPLHF. DNA of the CDR3: TGTGCCAGCAGTTACTCGATCAGGGGGGCAAGTTCACCCCTCCACTTT.

The genes are TRBV25-1 and TRBJ2-7; no definite D call. Trimming removed 3 bases from V and 0 bases from J, with 6 bases in between. There are 13 residues in the CDR3. Germline values: CDR1 MGHDK, CDR2 SYGVNS. The CDR3 DNA follows: TGTGCCAGCAGTGATTACAGCTCCTACGAGCAGTACTTC. Amino acid sequence: CASSDYSSYEQYF.

This clonotype was detected a few times. V gene TRBV12-3 or TRBV12-4 combines with J gene TRBJ1-2, with D tentatively TRBD1 (5 bases). V lost 3 bases and J 3 bases, leaving 11 bases between the germline ends. The CDR3 sequence is 14 residues long. CDR3 loop: CASSLAGTDYGYTF. Written as DNA, the CDR3 is TGTGCCAGCAGTTTGGCGGGGACGGACTATGGCTACACCTTC.

There are a few counts of this clonotype. The chain recombines TRBV7-2 with TRBJ2-3; D gene ambiguous. This CDR3 contains 12 residues. In germline, CDR1 is SGHTA, CDR2 FQGNSA. Deletions cut 1 base from V and 12 bases from J, with 11 bases between. CDR3 DNA sequence: TGTGCCAGCAGCTTAGATCGCTCATTTCAGTATTTT. Translation: CASSLDRSFQYF.

V gene TRBV6-1 combines with J gene TRBJ2-2; possible D gene TRBD1, 6 bases. The germline V gene has CDR1 MNHNS and CDR2 SASEGT. The CDR3 loop spans 14 amino acids. V lost 4 bases, J lost 5 bases, and 11 bases lay in between. CDR3 nucleotide sequence: TGTGCCAGCAGTGCCAGGGGTATAACCGGGGAGCTGTTTTTT. Translating it yields CASSARGITGELFF.

The chain joins TRBV18 to TRBJ2-7; 7 nucleotides match TRBD1. Germline V gives CDR1 KGHSH, CDR2 LQKENI. After removal of 3 bases from V and 2 bases from J, the junction contained 7 bases not matched to a gene. CDR3 size: 15 residues. The CDR3 here is CASSPTDRATYEQYF. The DNA for the CDR3 is TGTGCCAGCTCACCCACAGACAGGGCGACCTACGAGCAGTACTTC. The entire variable domain, with the rest obtained from reference TRBV18 and TRBJ2-7, is as follows: NAGVMQNPRHLVRRRGQEARLRCSPMKGHSHVYWYRQLPEEGLKFMVYLQKENIIDESGMPKERFSAEFPKEGPSILRIQQVVRGDSAAYFCASSPTDRATYEQYFGPGTRLTVT.

V gene TRBV30 combines with J gene TRBJ2-7, with a tentative D call TRBD1 (5 bases). This CDR3 comprises 11 residues. CDR1 is GTSNPN, CDR2 SVGIG, per germline (reference sequence). For the CDR3, the DNA is TGTGTATGCGGAACAGGCGTCGAGCAGTACTTC. It encodes CVCGTGVEQYF.

The chain combines TRBV6-1 with TRBJ2-7; D gene ambiguous. V was clipped by 10 bases and J by 2 bases, with 15 bases between them. The germline V gene has CDR1 MNHNS and CDR2 SASEGT. The CDR3 covers 13 residues. The CDR3 sequence is CATATRVTYEQYF. CDR3 nucleotides: TGTGCCACCGCGACAAGGGTCACCTACGAGCAGTACTTC.

This clonotype was seen a few times. The chain uses TRBV2 and TRBJ1-1; TRBD1 is a possible D gene (5 bases). The CDR3 is made up of 14 amino acids. Trimming stripped 4 bases from V and 0 bases from J, with 9 bases between. Germline V CDR1 and CDR2: SNHLY, FYNNEI. The CDR3 bases are TGTGCCAGCAGTGCCGGGACGGTGAACACTGAAGCTTTCTTT. Translation: CASSAGTVNTEAFF.

As regards this clonotype: This clone may be a read error of a much larger clone one base away. The rearrangement links TRBV28 to TRBJ1-5; D unclear. The V and J ends lost 11 bases and 2 bases respectively, with 10 bases between them. This CDR3 region has 12 residues. Per the germline V gene, CDR1 is MDHEN and CDR2 is SYDVKM. CDR3 loop: CACNEGNQPQHF. The CDR3 DNA reads TGTGCCTGCAACGAAGGCAATCAGCCCCAGCATTTT.

The chain uses TRBV29-1 and TRBJ1-2, with TRBD1 matching 10 bases. The V gene's germline CDR1 is SQVTM and CDR2 ANQGSEA. This CDR3 contains 13 residues. V trimming: 0 bases; J trimming: 8 bases; junction bases outside the gene matches: 3. The CDR3 region has the DNA TGCAGCGTTGAAGAGGGGACAGGGGAAGGCTACACCTTC. Protein: CSVEEGTGEGYTF.

The chain's CDR3 is CSARLPGPRSTEAFF. The DNA of the CDR3 is TGCAGTGCTAGGCTCCCGGGCCCCCGGAGCACTGAAGCTTTCTTT. V gene TRBV20-1 combines with J gene TRBJ1-1; D is unresolved. The CDR3 spans 15 residues. Between the trimmed V and J ends, which lost 3 bases and 4 bases, there was a span of 18 bases. Germline V CDR1 and CDR2: DFQATT, SNEGSKA (reference sequence).

The chain employs TRBV6-5 and TRBJ2-1, with D unresolved. CDR1 is MNHEY and CDR2 is SVGAGI in the germline V gene. The CDR3 is 15 amino acids. Trimming took off 4 bases at V and 5 bases at J, with 15 bases between the two ends. The chain's CDR3 is CASSWDPLGNNEQFF. In nucleotides, the CDR3 is TGTGCCAGCAGTTGGGATCCTCTTGGGAACAATGAGCAGTTCTTC.

CDR3 nucleotides: TGTGCCAGCAGTTTAGGGGCCTCTAAGAATGAGCAGTTCTTC. Translation gives CASSLGASKNEQFF. V is TRBV28 and J is TRBJ2-1, with D possibly being TRBD1 (5 bases). Trimming shortened V by 2 bases and J by 7 bases, and 12 bases separated the two germline ends. CDR1 MDHEN and CDR2 SYDVKM come from the germline V gene. The CDR3 covers 14 residues.

This clonotype has ten or more counts. The rearrangement joins TRBV28 to TRBJ2-7; D is perhaps TRBD2 (5 bases). CDR3 length: 13 residues. Germline V CDR1 and CDR2: MDHEN, SYDVKM. Trimming left V 5 bases short and J 6 bases short, with 14 bases between. This CDR3 is CASSTLLGGEQYF. CDR3 nucleotides: TGTGCCAGCAGTACGCTGCTAGGAGGCGAGCAGTACTTC.